The next 11 T cell receptor beta chains were all read from a single sample in a study of blood T cell repertoires in COVID-19. Repertoires were generated with immunoSEQ multiplex PCR, while TCRdb's copy carries only in-frame clones and drops some. This table holds 190,000 or so clones, about 93% found once. The material sequenced was peripheral blood. The source of these receptors is a man aged 30-40 years with COVID-19, enrolled during active disease.

The genes are TRBV25-1 and TRBJ1-1; D unresolved. Germline assignment: CDR1 MGHDK and CDR2 SYGVNS. Trimming cost V 0 bases and J 9 bases, with 11 bases left between them. This CDR3 spans 13 amino acids. CDR3 nucleotides: TGTGCCAGCAGTGAATATAGGATAGCTCAAGCTTTCTTT. It is translated as CASSEYRIAQAFF.

The chain recombines TRBV4-1 with TRBJ2-7; 7 positions agree with TRBD1. Germline-derived CDR1 and CDR2 are MGHRA and YSYEKL. The CDR3 is made up of 15 amino acids. Trimming at V came to 1 base and at J to 0 bases, leaving 3 bases not matched to a gene. The CDR3 sequence: CASSQADRASYEQYF. CDR3 nucleotides: TGCGCCAGCAGCCAAGCTGACAGGGCCTCCTACGAGCAGTACTTC.

The chain carries TRBV11-3 and TRBJ2-3; D is ambiguous. CDR1 and CDR2 from the germline V gene are SGHNT and YENEEA. CDR3 size: 13 residues. The ends were cut back, 1 base at V and 5 bases at J, with 7 bases in the middle. Written as DNA, the CDR3 is TGTGCCAGCAGCTTAGGTCGTCTAGATACGCAGTATTTT. It translates to CASSLGRLDTQYF.

The V and J genes are TRBV29-1 and TRBJ1-1; 10 nucleotides agree with TRBD1. The ends lost 7 bases at V and 0 bases at J; junction bases unmatched: 5. Germline CDR1 is SQVTM and CDR2 is ANQGSEA. The CDR3 sequence is 14 residues long. DNA of the CDR3: TGCAGCGCCCGGGACAGGGGTATGAACACTGAAGCTTTCTTT. It is translated as CSARDRGMNTEAFF.

This clone was counted a single time. This chain uses TRBV19 with TRBJ1-1; D possibly corresponds to TRBD1 (6 bases). The CDR3 sequence is 15 residues long. Trimming stripped 11 bases from V and 1 base from J, with 20 bases between. Germline V CDR1 and CDR2: LNHDA, SQIVND (reference sequence). The CDR3 coding sequence is TGTGCCTCCGGGGGGCGGGACACAGAGAACACTGAAGCTTTCTTT. This sequence encodes CASGGRDTENTEAFF.

The rearrangement links TRBV24-1 to TRBJ1-4, with 8 bases identical to TRBD1. V lost 0 bases, J lost 5 bases, and 4 bases stayed unmatched. The CDR3 consists of 16 residues. The germline gives CDR1 KGHDR, CDR2 SFDVKD. The CDR3 here is CATSDLRDRRNEKLFF. As DNA, the CDR3 is TGTGCCACCAGTGATTTGCGGGACAGGAGAAATGAAAAACTGTTTTTT.

This chain joins TRBV19 and TRBJ2-1; 8 bases are shared with TRBD2. V shed 6 bases, J shed 4 bases, and the junction held 8 bases outside the gene matches. CDR1 is LNHDA, CDR2 SQIVND, per germline (reference sequence). CDR3 length: 15 residues. CDR3 sequence (DNA): TGTGCCAGTAGATCCCTAGCGGGTGCTTACAATGAGCAGTTCTTC. Translation: CASRSLAGAYNEQFF.

The chain employs TRBV7-9 and TRBJ1-5, with TRBD1 as a possible D gene (5 bases). V dropped 1 base and J dropped 3 bases, with 13 bases sitting between them. The CDR3 loop spans 16 amino acids. Looked up from germline, CDR1 is SEHNR and CDR2 is FQNEAQ (reference sequence). In DNA form, the CDR3 reads TGTGCCAGCAGCTTAGAGGGCAGGGCTTCCAATCAGCCCCAGCATTTT. Protein sequence: CASSLEGRASNQPQHF.

The chain uses TRBV7-6 and TRBJ1-2, with TRBD1 matching 8 bases. Unmatched junction bases numbered 18, after V lost 5 bases and J lost 7 bases. Germline assignment: CDR1 SGHVS and CDR2 FNYEAQ. This CDR3 has 17 residues. CDR3 DNA: TGTGCCAGCAGCCCAAGACCCCCAGGGGGCTTGATCGGTGGCTACACCTTC. Translation: CASSPRPPGGLIGGYTF.

The V call is TRBV2, the J call TRBJ2-3, with TRBD2 identical over 14 bases. The CDR3 has 15 amino acids. CDR1 is SNHLY and CDR2 is FYNNEI in the germline V gene. Trimming at V came to 4 bases and at J to 5 bases, leaving 2 bases not matched to a gene. DNA of the CDR3: TGTGCCAGCAGTGGGACTAGCGGGGGGAGAGATACGCAGTATTTT. Protein sequence: CASSGTSGGRDTQYF.

V and J are TRBV2 and TRBJ1-5; no definite D call. V was pared by 6 bases and J by 5 bases, with 8 bases between. Germline assignment: CDR1 SNHLY and CDR2 FYNNEI. This CDR3 is built from 12 residues. The CDR3 DNA reads TGTGCCAGCAGCAGGCGAGATCAGCCCCAGCATTTT. Translation: CASSRRDQPQHF.